Sequencing of this T cell receptor (beta chain) was carried out in a study of tumor-infiltrating lymphocytes in primary liver carcinoma. Total RNA amounting to roughly 0.5 ug was the source from which TCR beta cDNA was made with a constant-region primer. A slightly modified ARM-PCR protocol with three nested multiplex PCR rounds produced these TCR beta libraries. A C-beta reverse primer and TRBV1-TRBV30 forward primers served in each of the first two PCR rounds, at about 10 cycles apiece. Each CDR3 protein is one row after TCRdb ran MiXCR on the multiplex PCR reads. The table includes 300,000 to 400,000 distinct CDR3 sequences, less than 70% detected once. CDR3 length: 16 amino acids. V shed 4 bases, J shed 8 bases, and the junction held 14 bases outside the gene matches. CDR1 and CDR2 from the germline V gene are ENHRY and SYGVKD. Extraction also yielded germline DNA, while blood RNA was obtained from unsorted whole blood.

The sequence derives from a man between 40 and 49 years old with primary liver carcinoma and hepatitis B virus infection. Material: peripheral blood. This sequence joins TRBV10-3 and TRBJ2-1; 7 nucleotides line up with TRBD2. The CDR3 DNA reads as TGTGCCATCAGTGGACTAGCCAAGAGCTCCTATGATGAGCAGTTCTTC. It translates to CAISGLAKSSYDEQFF.